A selection of T cell receptor beta chains follows, all from one sample in a study of blood T cell repertoires in COVID-19. The method was immunoSEQ multiplex PCR; TCRdb's version includes in-frame clones alone and lacks a portion of them. The repertoire includes 150,000 to 200,000 clones, around 80% of them detected once, and 6.9% sits in the top ten. The sample consisted of peripheral blood. The receptors were gathered from a man in his sixties with acute or convalescent COVID-19. The CDR3 runs from the conserved cysteine through the conserved F or W. A D gene is named only where the DNA matches it firmly. Clone size is shown for a subset of rows, as once, few, many or a class of expanded clone.

D gene	V gene	clone size	J gene	CDR3 protein	CDR3 DNA
-	TRBV5-1	-	TRBJ2-7	CASSWNGLSYEQYF	TGCGCCAGCAGCTGGAATGGACTGAGCTACGAGCAGTACTTC
TRBD2	TRBV19	-	TRBJ2-1	CASSALGLAPNNEQFF	TGTGCCAGTAGTGCGCTGGGACTAGCGCCGAACAATGAGCAGTTCTTC
-	TRBV10-3	-	TRBJ2-3	CAISDRDIADTQYF	TGTGCCATCAGTGATAGAGATATCGCAGATACGCAGTATTTT
-	TRBV19	-	TRBJ1-4	CASSEVDEKLFF	TGTGCCAGTAGCGAGGTCGATGAAAAACTGTTTTTT
TRBD1	TRBV6-5	-	TRBJ2-3	CASRQGLGPDTQYF	TGTGCCAGCAGACAGGGGCTAGGACCAGATACGCAGTATTTT
-	TRBV7-2	-	TRBJ1-2	CASSLSGYGYTF	TGTGCCAGCAGCTTAAGCGGATATGGCTACACCTTC
-	TRBV2	-	TRBJ1-2	CASSDQGRGGYTF	TGTGCCAGCAGTGATCAGGGAAGGGGAGGCTACACCTTC
-	TRBV27	-	TRBJ1-4	CASSSPNTGNEKLFF	TGTGCCAGCAGTTCACCTAACACAGGGAACGAAAAACTGTTTTTT
-	TRBV6-2/TRBV6-3	once	TRBJ2-1	CASSRRGPLYNEQFF	TGTGCCAGCAGTCGGCGGGGGCCTCTTTACAATGAGCAGTTCTTC
TRBD1	TRBV6-5	few	TRBJ1-1	CASSYPRTGGLAEAFF	TGTGCCAGCAGTTACCCCAGGACAGGTGGGTTAGCTGAAGCTTTCTTT
TRBD1	TRBV4-1	-	TRBJ1-1	CASSRAGTGDVVTEAFF	TGCGCCAGCAGCCGTGCCGGGACAGGGGACGTAGTGACTGAAGCTTTCTTT
-	TRBV2	-	TRBJ1-4	CASSPTGLANEKLFF	TGTGCCAGCAGCCCAACAGGGCTCGCTAATGAAAAACTGTTTTTT
-	TRBV7-8	-	TRBJ2-7	CASSPLRQEPYEQYF	TGTGCCAGCAGCCCCCTTCGACAGGAACCATACGAGCAGTACTTC
TRBD2	TRBV2	-	TRBJ2-1	CASTSGRTSLRNEQFF	TGTGCCAGCACATCCGGGAGGACTAGCCTTAGGAATGAGCAGTTCTTC
-	TRBV4-1	-	TRBJ1-5	CASSQDLSQPQHF	TGCGCCAGCAGCCAAGATTTGAGCCAGCCCCAGCATTTT
-	TRBV2	-	TRBJ2-7	CASSVGGTAQYF	TGTGCCAGCAGTGTTGGCGGGACAGCGCAGTACTTC
-	TRBV5-1	-	TRBJ1-3	CASSLEDPAAGNTIYF	TGCGCCAGCAGCTTGGAAGACCCCGCGGCGGGAAACACCATATATTTT
-	TRBV6-6	many	TRBJ2-7	CASRREASSSYEQYF	TGTGCCAGCAGGAGGGAGGCATCGAGCTCCTACGAGCAGTACTTC
TRBD2	TRBV6-5	-	TRBJ2-1	CASNRLAYNEQFF	TGTGCCAGCAACCGACTAGCGTACAATGAGCAGTTCTTC
TRBD1	TRBV30	many	TRBJ1-1	CAWERGTGGTEAFF	TGTGCCTGGGAAAGAGGGACAGGGGGCACTGAAGCTTTCTTT
-	TRBV19	-	TRBJ1-5	CASSMGPNQPQHF	TGTGCCAGTAGTATGGGCCCCAATCAGCCCCAGCATTTT
TRBD2	TRBV4-2	-	TRBJ2-1	CASSKPGLANNEQFF	TGTGCCAGCAGCAAACCGGGACTAGCGAACAATGAGCAGTTCTTC
TRBD1	TRBV9	-	TRBJ1-2	CASSARTGGELYGYTF	TGTGCCAGCAGCGCCAGGACAGGGGGGGAGCTCTATGGCTACACCTTC
-	TRBV3-1/TRBV3-2	-	TRBJ2-4	CASSQGPGVDIQYF	TGTGCCAGCAGCCAGGGACCAGGGGTGGACATTCAGTACTTC
-	TRBV20-1	-	TRBJ2-3	CSASPGSGSDTQYF	TGCAGTGCTAGTCCCGGGAGCGGGTCAGATACGCAGTATTTT
-	TRBV7-2	once	TRBJ1-1	CASSFDRTMNTEAFF	TGTGCCAGCAGTTTTGACAGAACCATGAACACTGAAGCTTTCTTT
TRBD2	TRBV20-1	-	TRBJ2-1	CSASSGAYNEQFF	TGCAGTGCTAGTAGCGGGGCCTACAATGAGCAGTTCTTC
TRBD1	TRBV29-1	-	TRBJ2-5	CSSRDRGGGETQYF	TGCAGTTCACGGGACAGGGGGGGAGGAGAGACCCAGTACTTC
TRBD1	TRBV15	-	TRBJ2-7	CATSVTGVYEQYF	TGTGCCACCAGCGTGACAGGGGTCTACGAGCAGTACTTC
TRBD2	TRBV6-5	-	TRBJ2-1	CASSYEAGGPNEQFF	TGTGCCAGCAGTTACGAAGCGGGAGGGCCAAATGAGCAGTTCTTC
TRBD1	TRBV19	-	TRBJ1-2	CATTGGGQIYGYTF	TGTGCCACCACGGGAGGGGGACAGATCTATGGCTACACCTTC
-	TRBV11-2	-	TRBJ2-1	CASRTIGRGPDNEQFF	TGTGCCAGCAGGACAATCGGGAGGGGGCCAGACAATGAGCAGTTCTTC
-	TRBV7-8	few	TRBJ1-3	CASSFAREGNTIYF	TGTGCCAGCAGCTTTGCCAGGGAAGGAAACACCATATATTTT
TRBD1	TRBV18	-	TRBJ1-5	CASSPTDQDRGNQPQHF	TGTGCCAGCTCACCTACTGACCAGGACAGGGGCAATCAGCCCCAGCATTTT
TRBD1	TRBV7-2	-	TRBJ2-2	CASSSTGTVNTGELFF	TGTGCCAGCAGCTCAACCGGGACAGTGAACACCGGGGAGCTGTTTTTT
-	TRBV5-1	-	TRBJ2-7	CASSSPSSYEQYF	TGCGCCAGCAGCTCCCCGTCCTCCTACGAGCAGTACTTC
-	TRBV29-1	many	TRBJ1-1	CSVGLLQGGTEAFF	TGCAGCGTCGGCCTTCTCCAGGGAGGAACTGAAGCTTTCTTT